This TCR beta chain was profiled in a study of brain T cells in children with intractable seizures. Between the trimmed V and J ends, which lost 4 bases and 4 bases, there was a span of 19 bases. This CDR3 spans 16 amino acids. Germline CDR1 and CDR2: MGHRA and YSYEKL. Study findings and constraints: Pre-surgery blood may have been undersampled, hiding some clones. HCMV serostatus was not known, and viral specificity came from CDR3 similarity only.

Here immunoSEQ multiplex PCR was the method, and the copy in TCRdb shows in-frame clones only, minus some. The sample has roughly 64,000 clones, approximately 95% seen once. Sequencing was limited to surgery cases with top T cell transcript signatures in brain tissue. At least one anti-epileptic drug was given before surgery. A note on this clone: What it binds is not known.

The receptor comes from a boy under two years old with focal cortical dysplasia and intractable seizures. The chain is built from TRBV4-1 and TRBJ2-5; tentatively, D is TRBD1 or TRBD2 (5 bases each). This specimen consisted of peripheral blood, obtained at surgery. In nucleotides, the CDR3 is TGCGCCAGCAGCCTTATTTTCAAGGGGACCCGAGAGACCCAGTACTTC. This encodes CASSLIFKGTRETQYF.